The next 16 T cell receptor beta chains were all read from a single sample in a study of tumor-infiltrating lymphocytes in primary liver carcinoma. RNA isolated from unsorted whole blood supplied the blood RNA, with germline DNA also extracted. The researchers produced TCR beta cDNA from approximately 460 ng total RNA with a constant-region primer. For TCR beta, libraries were produced by three nested multiplex PCR rounds using slightly modified ARM-PCR. Each of the first two PCR rounds ran approximately 11 cycles with TRBV1-TRBV30 forward and C-beta reverse primers. MiXCR was run by TCRdb on the multiplex PCR reads, yielding one entry per CDR3 protein. The sample lists 300,000 to 350,000 distinct CDR3 sequences; nearly 60% were seen once. Material for sequencing was peripheral blood. The source is a woman younger than 45 with primary liver carcinoma and hepatitis B virus infection.

For this clonotype: The CDR3 ends on some other residue instead of the conserved phenylalanine or tryptophan, so this is likely a read error. Because the CDR3's place on the DNA is in doubt, the DNA is left out and the CDR3 is given as listed by TCRdb. The chain couples TRBV10-3 to TRBJ2-1; TRBD1 is taken as the D call from the table, unchecked against the DNA. Germline lookup yields CDR1 ENHRY and CDR2 SYGVKD. The CDR3 spans 12 amino acids, including both terminal residues. CDR3: CAISNLRGERFL.

Points on this clonotype: The final CDR3 position lacks the conserved phenylalanine or tryptophan, pointing to a likely read error. For the CDR3, the DNA is TGTGCCAGCAGTGAAACAGGGGGCGCGTACGAGCAGTACTTA. Translation gives CASSETGGAYEQYL. The chain has TRBV6-5 and TRBJ2-7; 9 bases match TRBD1. The junction had 6 bases not matched to a gene; V was cut back by 5 bases and J by 4 bases. Germline CDR1 MNHEY, CDR2 SVGAGI. The CDR3 length is 14 residues.

In the case of this clonotype: With a much larger clone just one base away, this may be a read error. The chain couples TRBV6-2 or TRBV6-3 to TRBJ2-7; unclear D gene. In germline, CDR1 is MNHEY, CDR2 SVGEGT. This CDR3 region has 12 residues. Trimming took off 10 bases at V and 5 bases at J, with 15 bases between the two ends. CDR3 in DNA: TGTGCCACCAGGAACCAGGTGCACGAGCAGTACTTC. It translates to CATRNQVHEQYF.

Concerning this clonotype: A much larger clone is a single base away; this may be a read error. Since the CDR3 does not end with the conserved phenylalanine or tryptophan, this likely comes from a read error. The V and J genes are TRBV12-3 or TRBV12-4 and TRBJ2-1; D is undetermined. The germline V and J ends were trimmed by 3 bases and 12 bases, with 12 bases remaining between them. The CDR3 consists of 12 residues. CDR3 in amino acids: CASSFARGGQFI. Written as DNA, the CDR3 is TGTGCCAGCAGTTTCGCGCGAGGTGGGCAGTTCATC.

This clonotype was detected a few times. The gene calls are TRBV24-1 and TRBJ1-4; 8 nucleotides agree with TRBD1. With V trimmed by 9 bases and J by 8 bases, 7 bases remained unmatched. From germline, CDR1 is KGHDR and CDR2 SFDVKD. This CDR3 comprises 13 residues. The CDR3 is CATGAPGGEKLFF. The CDR3 bases are TGTGCCACCGGGGCCCCAGGGGGCGAAAAACTGTTTTTT.

The sample holds a few counts of this clonotype. J is TRBJ2-5 and V is TRBV10-1; D possibly uses TRBD1 or TRBD2 (5 bases each). The germline V and J ends were trimmed by 3 bases and 1 base, with 9 bases remaining between them. This CDR3 spans 14 amino acids. The germline V gene encodes CDR1 WNHNN and CDR2 SYGVQD (reference sequence). The CDR3 DNA is TGCGCCAGCAGTGACTCCGGGGCCCAAGAGACCCAGTACTTC. Translation: CASSDSGAQETQYF.

With respect to this clonotype: This may arise from a read error, as a much more abundant clone is one base away. The chain uses TRBV7-8 and TRBJ2-1; 9 bases match TRBD2. With V trimmed by 10 bases and J by 2 bases, 21 bases remained unmatched. CDR1 is SGHVS and CDR2 is FQNEAQ in the germline V gene. The CDR3 is made up of 19 amino acids. The CDR3 spells CATRSLWVVAGVPYNEQFF. CDR3 coding DNA: TGTGCCACCAGATCTCTCTGGGTAGTAGCGGGAGTCCCCTACAATGAGCAGTTCTTC. The complete variable domain, with remaining parts taken from reference TRBV7-8 and TRBJ2-1, reads GAGVSQSPRYKVAKRGQDVALRCDPISGHVSLFWYQQALGQGPEFLTYFQNEAQLDKSGLPSDRFFAERPEGSVSTLKIQRTQQEDSAVYLCATRSLWVVAGVPYNEQFFGPGTRLTVL.

The chain couples TRBV28 to TRBJ2-5; 7 bases fit TRBD1. CDR1 MDHEN and CDR2 SYDVKM come from the germline V gene. With V trimmed by 5 bases and J by 1 base, 4 bases remained unmatched. The CDR3 is made up of 14 amino acids. The CDR3 coding sequence is TGTGCCAGCAGTCCCCCAGGGGGCCAAGAGACCCAGTACTTC. It specifies CASSPPGGQETQYF.

With regard to this clonotype: A junction boundary mismatches the germline segment, possibly from a read error. The rearrangement links TRBV7-9 to TRBJ2-1; D may be TRBD2 (5 bases). CDR3 size: 11 residues. Germline lookup yields CDR1 SEHNR and CDR2 FQNEAQ (reference sequence). The CDR3 nucleotides are TGTGCCAGCAGCTTAGGTAGCGCTGCCTACTTC. Translation gives CASSLGSAAYF.

Comment on this clonotype: No conserved phenylalanine or tryptophan is present at the end of the CDR3, so a read error is the likely explanation. The V call is TRBV12-3 or TRBV12-4, the J call TRBJ2-1; 8 nucleotides agree with TRBD2. This CDR3 contains 15 residues. The CDR3 loop reads CTSRTGTSGGFEQFL. In DNA, the CDR3 is TGTACCAGCAGGACCGGGACTAGTGGGGGATTTGAGCAGTTCCTC.

A note on this clonotype: A read error may account for a junction end that differs from germline. The chain uses TRBV11-2 and TRBJ1-1; maybe TRBD1 (5 bases). The CDR3 has 18 amino acids. CDR1 and CDR2 from the germline V gene are SGHAT and FQNNGV. CDR3 sequence reads: CASSLDKWGEPYGTEAFF. CDR3 DNA: TGTGCCAGCAGCTTAGATAAATGGGGGGAGCCATATGGCACTGAAGCTTTCTTC. The full variable domain, rest sourced from reference TRBV11-2 and TRBJ1-1, is EAGVAQSPRYKIIEKRQSVAFWCNPISGHATLYWYQQILGQGPKLLIQFQNNGVVDDSQLPKDRFSAERLKGVDSTLKIQPAKLEDSAVYLCASSLDKWGEPYGTEAFFGQGTRLTVV.

Many counts were recorded for this clonotype. This rearrangement joins TRBV12-3 or TRBV12-4 to TRBJ1-2; a possible D gene is TRBD1 (5 bases). The length of the CDR3 is 13 residues. Trimming stripped 3 bases from V and 6 bases from J, with 11 bases between. This chain's CDR3 is CASSLSGHNGYTF. CDR3 sequence (DNA): TGTGCCAGCAGTTTGTCGGGGCATAATGGCTACACCTTC.

This clonotype was seen a handful of times. The chain combines TRBV4-2 with TRBJ2-1; maybe TRBD1 (5 bases). This CDR3 contains 15 residues. Germline V CDR1 and CDR2: LGHNA, YNFKEQ. Deletions cut 3 bases from V and 7 bases from J, with 16 bases between. The CDR3 DNA follows: TGTGCCAGCAGCCACCAGGGCCTTAATGCAAATGAGCAGTTCTTC. This encodes CASSHQGLNANEQFF.

This clonotype was seen once. Given the absence of the conserved phenylalanine or tryptophan at the CDR3 end, a read error is likely. This rearrangement joins TRBV11-2 to TRBJ2-2, with TRBD2 as a possible D gene (6 bases). Germline V gene lookup returns CDR1 SGHAT and CDR2 FQNNGV. The CDR3 loop spans 14 amino acids. Trimming pared 5 bases from V and 5 bases from J, leaving 12 bases between. The CDR3 sequence: CASSISGKTGELFL. CDR3 nucleotide sequence: TGTGCCAGCAGCATTAGCGGTAAGACCGGGGAGCTGTTTTTG.

This rearrangement joins TRBV5-4 to TRBJ2-2; D call uncertain. Trimming removed 3 bases at V and 0 bases at J, with 9 bases between. The germline CDR1 and CDR2 sequences are SGHNT and YYREEE (reference sequence). This CDR3 has 15 residues. In DNA, the CDR3 is TGTGCCAGCAGCTGGATGCCTGCGAACACCGGGGAGCTGTTTTTT. Encoded protein: CASSWMPANTGELFF.

The chain carries TRBV4-2 and TRBJ2-7; D might be TRBD2 (7 bases). V lost 4 bases and J 7 bases, leaving 23 bases between the germline ends. CDR3 size: 16 residues. Germline assignment: CDR1 LGHNA and CDR2 YNFKEQ. CDR3 sequence (DNA): TGTGCCAGCAGCCTCACATGGGGAGGGGGTTACAATGAGCAGTACTTC. Encoded protein: CASSLTWGGGYNEQYF.